The table lists the clone carrying this TCR beta chain with many counts. CDR3 length equals 13 residues. Germline V gene data show CDR1 as SQVTM and CDR2 as ANQGSEA. V lost 4 bases and J lost 8; bases outside the gene matches: 2. TCRdb re-called the 5' RACE reads through MiXCR, storing one row per CDR3 protein. The sample carries 29,000 or so distinct CDR3 sequences, 6.3% recorded once. These data originate in a study of T cells after yellow fever vaccination. The starting material was PBMCs, either bulk or a sorted T-cell subset (CD4+, CD8+, memory, or dextramer-sorted; not recorded which), obtained on the day of the yellow fever booster vaccination. The chain couples TRBV29-1 to TRBJ1-6; 10 nucleotides match TRBD1. The source of this sequence is a man between 25 and 39 years old who received the YFV17D yellow fever vaccine. CDR3 residues: CSVGQGADSPLHF. In DNA, the CDR3 is TGCAGCGTTGGACAGGGGGCGGATTCACCCCTCCACTTT.